The 5 T cell receptor beta chains below were found in one sample sequenced in a study of T cells in Graves' hyperthyroidism and ophthalmopathy (dated by TCRdb to about 2019). The library relied on multiplex PCR. Sequencing used an Illumina HiSeq 2000. Amplification of TCR beta CDR3 regions was carried out from RNA transcripts. The TCR CDR3 was subjected to a first round of RT-PCR using the HTBI primer set and the Qiagen OneStep RT-PCR kit. TCRdb trimmed the raw reads at Q25, called clones with MiXCR and kept productive beta chains. Duplicate CDR3 protein sequences are folded into a single record with the most common DNA and genes. The sample records roughly 530,000 distinct CDR3 sequences, 17% of which are singletons. The ten largest clones represent approximately 16% of the sample. Material: blood. Source of these receptors: a woman aged 18-30 years with Graves' ophthalmopathy.

This clonotype came up many times. The chain employs TRBV13 and TRBJ2-7; 9 bases align to TRBD1. This CDR3 comprises 15 residues. V lost 1 base and J lost 5; bases outside the gene matches: 6. Germline assignment: CDR1 PRHDT and CDR2 FYEKMQ (reference sequence). The CDR3 DNA sequence: TGTGCCAGCAGCTTAGTGGACAGGGGTTTCCACGAGCAGTACTTC. It yields the protein CASSLVDRGFHEQYF.

This clonotype appeared a few times. The CDR3 DNA reads as TGTGCCAGCAGTGACGACAGCACAGATACGCAGTATTTT. It encodes CASSDDSTDTQYF. The rearrangement links TRBV6-1 to TRBJ2-3, with D hard to call. The CDR3 contains 13 residues. Trimming shortened V by 3 bases and J by 0 bases, and 4 bases separated the two germline ends. CDR1 is MNHNS and CDR2 is SASEGT in the germline V gene.

This clonotype was seen repeatedly, ten times or more. The V and J genes are TRBV27 and TRBJ1-1; 12 bases align to TRBD1. The CDR3 length is 17 residues. V was pared by 1 base and J by 3 bases, with 6 bases of the junction left unmatched. CDR1 and CDR2 from the germline V gene are MNHEY and SMNVEV (reference sequence). The CDR3 region is CASSLYGTGGAYTEAFF. The CDR3, as DNA: TGTGCCAGCAGTTTATATGGGACAGGGGGCGCCTACACTGAAGCTTTCTTT.

This clonotype was counted at least ten times. The CDR3: CASSYGRSEQYF. The CDR3 bases are TGCGCCAGCAGCTACGGGAGGTCCGAGCAGTACTTC. The chain is built from TRBV5-1 and TRBJ2-7; 7 bases are a match to TRBD2. CDR3 length: 12 residues. Germline lookup yields CDR1 SGHRS and CDR2 YFSETQ. After removal of 3 bases from V and 6 bases from J, the junction contained 3 bases not matched to a gene. Full variable domain (missing parts from reference TRBV5-1 and TRBJ2-7): KAGVTQTPRYLIKTRGQQVTLSCSPISGHRSVSWYQQTPGQGLQFLFEYFSETQRNKGNFPGRFSGRQFSNSRSEMNVSTLELGDSALYLCASSYGRSEQYFGPGTRLTVT.

There are a few counts of this clonotype. This sequence joins TRBV20-1 and TRBJ2-7; TRBD2 agrees at 7 bases. V lost 2 bases and J lost 3; bases outside the gene matches: 13. The CDR3 is made up of 16 amino acids. Germline V CDR1 and CDR2: DFQATT, SNEGSKA (reference sequence). As DNA, the CDR3 is TGCAGTGCTAGACCCTATAGTGGGGGGGGTGTCTACGAGCAGTACTTC. Its protein is CSARPYSGGGVYEQYF.